The clone carrying this TCR beta chain was recorded once. One end of the junction is discordant with germline, which a read error may explain. This sample was included in a study of T-cell memory formation after mild COVID-19. This CDR3 region has 13 residues. Germline V gene lookup returns CDR1 SGHKS and CDR2 YYEKEE (reference sequence). Via MiXCR, TCRdb re-called the 5' RACE reads, giving one row per CDR3 protein. The data contain about 110,000 distinct CDR3 sequences, approximately 13% of them singletons. Input material: PBMCs or a T cell subset sorted from them (not recorded which). This receptor was identified in an adult woman who had mild COVID-19 (a few samples of this study predate the infection). Cell type and time point are not known. The chain couples TRBV5-5 to TRBJ2-1, with TRBD1 as a possible D gene (6 bases). CDR3 in amino acids: CSSSLVPGDEQFF. The CDR3 DNA is TGTTCCAGCAGCTTGGTACCAGGGGATGAGCAGTTCTTC. Supplemented by reference TRBV5-5 and TRBJ2-1, the full variable domain reads DAGVTQSPTHLIKTRGQQVTLRCSPISGHKSVSWYQQVLGQGPQFIFQYYEKEERGRGNFPDRFSARQFPNYSSELNVNALLLGDSALYLCSSSLVPGDEQFFGPGTRLTVL.